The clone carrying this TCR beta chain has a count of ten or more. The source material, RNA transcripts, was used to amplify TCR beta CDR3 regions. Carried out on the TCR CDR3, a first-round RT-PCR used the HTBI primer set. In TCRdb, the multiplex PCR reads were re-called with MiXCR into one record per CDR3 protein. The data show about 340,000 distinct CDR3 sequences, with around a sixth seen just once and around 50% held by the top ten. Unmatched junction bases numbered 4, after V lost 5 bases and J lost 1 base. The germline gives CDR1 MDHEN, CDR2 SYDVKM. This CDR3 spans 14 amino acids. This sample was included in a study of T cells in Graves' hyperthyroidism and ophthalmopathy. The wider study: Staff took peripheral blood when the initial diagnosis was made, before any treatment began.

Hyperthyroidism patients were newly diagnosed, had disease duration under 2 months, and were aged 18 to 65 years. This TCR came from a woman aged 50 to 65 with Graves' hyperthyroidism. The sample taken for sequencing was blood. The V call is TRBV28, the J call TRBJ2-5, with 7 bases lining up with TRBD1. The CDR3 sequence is CASSRGQIQETQYF. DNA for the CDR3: TGTGCCAGCAGTCGGGGACAGATCCAAGAGACCCAGTACTTC. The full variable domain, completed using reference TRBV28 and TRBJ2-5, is DVKVTQSSRYLVKRTGEKVFLECVQDMDHENMFWYRQDPGLGLRLIYFSYDVKMKEKGDIPEGYSVSREKKERFSLILESASTNQTSMYLCASSRGQIQETQYFGPGTRLLVL.